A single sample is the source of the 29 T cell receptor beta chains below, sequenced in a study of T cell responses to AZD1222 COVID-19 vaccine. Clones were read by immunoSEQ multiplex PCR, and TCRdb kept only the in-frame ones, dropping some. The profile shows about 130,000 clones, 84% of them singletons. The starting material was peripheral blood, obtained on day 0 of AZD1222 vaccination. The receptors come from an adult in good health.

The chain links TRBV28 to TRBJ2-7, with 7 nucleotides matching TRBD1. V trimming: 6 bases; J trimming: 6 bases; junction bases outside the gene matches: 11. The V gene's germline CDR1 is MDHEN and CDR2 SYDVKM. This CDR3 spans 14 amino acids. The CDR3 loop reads CASRPRPTGIEQYF. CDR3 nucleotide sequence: TGTGCCAGCAGACCGAGACCGACAGGGATCGAGCAGTACTTC.

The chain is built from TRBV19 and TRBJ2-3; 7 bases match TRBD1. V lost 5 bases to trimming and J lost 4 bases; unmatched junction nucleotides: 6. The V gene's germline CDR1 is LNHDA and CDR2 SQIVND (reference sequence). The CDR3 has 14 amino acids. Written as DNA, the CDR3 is TGTGCCAGTAGTGCGCCAGGGGGTCCAGATACGCAGTATTTT. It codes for CASSAPGGPDTQYF.

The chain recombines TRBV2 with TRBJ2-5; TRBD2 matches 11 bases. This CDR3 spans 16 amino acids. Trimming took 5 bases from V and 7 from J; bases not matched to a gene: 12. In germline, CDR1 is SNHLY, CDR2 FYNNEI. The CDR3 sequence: CASSNLSGGASATQYF. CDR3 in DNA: TGTGCCAGCAGTAATCTTAGCGGGGGGGCATCAGCGACCCAGTACTTC.

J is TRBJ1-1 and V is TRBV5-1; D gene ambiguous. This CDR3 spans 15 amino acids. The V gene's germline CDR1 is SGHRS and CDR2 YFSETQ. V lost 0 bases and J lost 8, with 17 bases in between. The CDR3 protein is CASSLAEAGATEAFF. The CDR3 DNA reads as TGCGCCAGCAGCTTGGCCGAGGCAGGAGCAACAGAAGCTTTCTTT. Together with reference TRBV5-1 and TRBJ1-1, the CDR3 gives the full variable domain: KAGVTQTPRYLIKTRGQQVTLSCSPISGHRSVSWYQQTPGQGLQFLFEYFSETQRNKGNFPGRFSGRQFSNSRSEMNVSTLELGDSALYLCASSLAEAGATEAFFGQGTRLTVV.

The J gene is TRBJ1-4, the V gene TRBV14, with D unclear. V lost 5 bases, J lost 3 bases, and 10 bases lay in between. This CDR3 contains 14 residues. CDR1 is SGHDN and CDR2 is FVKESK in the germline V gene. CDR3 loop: CASSSPTSNEKLFF. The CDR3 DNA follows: TGTGCCAGCAGCTCGCCTACATCTAATGAAAAACTGTTTTTT.

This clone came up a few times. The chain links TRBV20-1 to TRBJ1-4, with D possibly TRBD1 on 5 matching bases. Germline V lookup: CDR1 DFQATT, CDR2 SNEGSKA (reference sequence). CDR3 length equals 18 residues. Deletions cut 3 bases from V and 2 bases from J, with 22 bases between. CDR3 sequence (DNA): TGCAGTGCTAGTTTTTTGGGGGGATGGGATGGCACTAATGAAAAACTGTTTTTT. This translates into CSASFLGGWDGTNEKLFF.

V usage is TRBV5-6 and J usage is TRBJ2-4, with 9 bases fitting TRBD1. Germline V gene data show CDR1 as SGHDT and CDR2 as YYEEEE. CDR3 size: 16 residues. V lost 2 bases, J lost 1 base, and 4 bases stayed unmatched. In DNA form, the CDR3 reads TGTGCCAGCAGCTTACAGGGGGCGAGGGCCAAAAACATTCAGTACTTC. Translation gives CASSLQGARAKNIQYF.

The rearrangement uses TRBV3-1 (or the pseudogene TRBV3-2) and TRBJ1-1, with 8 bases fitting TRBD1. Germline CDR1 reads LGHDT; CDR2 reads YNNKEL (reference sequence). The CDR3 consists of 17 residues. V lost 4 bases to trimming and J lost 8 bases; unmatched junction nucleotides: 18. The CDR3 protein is CASSPPGMDRAILEAFF. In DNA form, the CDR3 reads TGTGCCAGCAGCCCTCCAGGGATGGACAGGGCTATTTTAGAAGCTTTCTTT.

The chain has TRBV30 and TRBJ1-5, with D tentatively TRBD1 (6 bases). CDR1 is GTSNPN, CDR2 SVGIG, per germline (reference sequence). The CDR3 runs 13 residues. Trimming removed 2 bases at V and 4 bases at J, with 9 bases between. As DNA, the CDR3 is TGTGCCTGGAGTAGGGGGGTTAATCAGCCCCAGCATTTT. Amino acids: CAWSRGVNQPQHF.

CDR3 amino acids: CASSLPREGYIQYF. CDR3 nucleotide sequence: TGTGCCAGCAGCCTGCCCAGGGAAGGATACATTCAGTACTTC. The chain is built from TRBV5-6 and TRBJ2-4; D possibly corresponds to TRBD1 (5 bases). Trimming took off 4 bases at V and 8 bases at J, with 16 bases between the two ends. Germline CDR1 is SGHDT and CDR2 is YYEEEE. This CDR3 is 14 amino acids long.

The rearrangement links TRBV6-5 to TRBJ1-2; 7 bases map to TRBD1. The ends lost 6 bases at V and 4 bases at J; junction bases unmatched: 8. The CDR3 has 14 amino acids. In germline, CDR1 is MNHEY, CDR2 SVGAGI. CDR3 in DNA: TGTGCCAGCAGCCCAACCGGACAGGTCTATGGCTACACCTTC. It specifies CASSPTGQVYGYTF.

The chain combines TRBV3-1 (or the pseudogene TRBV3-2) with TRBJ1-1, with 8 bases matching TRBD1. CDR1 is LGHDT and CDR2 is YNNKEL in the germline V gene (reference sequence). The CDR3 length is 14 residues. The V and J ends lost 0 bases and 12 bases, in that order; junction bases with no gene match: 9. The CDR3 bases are TGTGCCAGCAGCCAAGATGCCCAGGGGGCGCAATCTTTCTTT. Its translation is CASSQDAQGAQSFF.

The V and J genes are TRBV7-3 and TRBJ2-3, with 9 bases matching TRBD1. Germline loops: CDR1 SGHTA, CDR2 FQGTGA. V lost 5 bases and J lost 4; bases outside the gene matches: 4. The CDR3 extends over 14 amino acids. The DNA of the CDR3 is TGTGCCAGCAGCCTGACAGGGGGGCCAGATACGCAGTATTTT. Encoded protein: CASSLTGGPDTQYF.

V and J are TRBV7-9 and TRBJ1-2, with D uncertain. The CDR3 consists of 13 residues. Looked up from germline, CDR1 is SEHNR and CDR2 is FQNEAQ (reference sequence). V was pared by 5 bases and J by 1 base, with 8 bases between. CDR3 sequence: CASSPMGNYGYTF. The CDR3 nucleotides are TGTGCCAGCAGCCCTATGGGTAACTATGGCTACACCTTC. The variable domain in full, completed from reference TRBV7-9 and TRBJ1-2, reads DTGVSQNPRHKITKRGQNVTFRCDPISEHNRLYWYRQTLGQGPEFLTYFQNEAQLEKSRLLSDRFSAERPKGSFSTLEIQRTEQGDSAMYLCASSPMGNYGYTFGSGTRLTVV.

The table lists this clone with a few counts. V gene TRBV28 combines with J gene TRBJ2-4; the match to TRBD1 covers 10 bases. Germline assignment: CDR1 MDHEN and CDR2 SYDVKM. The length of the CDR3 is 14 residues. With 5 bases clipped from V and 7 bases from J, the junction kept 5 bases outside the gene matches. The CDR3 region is CASSQDRGLNIQYF. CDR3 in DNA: TGTGCCAGCAGTCAGGACAGGGGGTTGAACATTCAGTACTTC. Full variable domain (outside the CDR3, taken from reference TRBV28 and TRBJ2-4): DVKVTQSSRYLVKRTGEKVFLECVQDMDHENMFWYRQDPGLGLRLIYFSYDVKMKEKGDIPEGYSVSREKKERFSLILESASTNQTSMYLCASSQDRGLNIQYFGAGTRLSVL.

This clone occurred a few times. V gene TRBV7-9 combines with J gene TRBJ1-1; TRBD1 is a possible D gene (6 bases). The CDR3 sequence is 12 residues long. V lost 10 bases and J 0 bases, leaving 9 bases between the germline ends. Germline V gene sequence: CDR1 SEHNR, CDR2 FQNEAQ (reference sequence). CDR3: CATGAMNTEAFF. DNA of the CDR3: TGTGCCACAGGGGCGATGAACACTGAAGCTTTCTTT.

DNA for the CDR3: TGTGCCAGCAGTTCCTCCGTCGGTTCACCCCAGCATTTT. It encodes CASSSSVGSPQHF. The chain has TRBV6-5 and TRBJ1-5; D is unresolved. The CDR3 totals 13 residues. Trimming removed 4 bases from V and 10 bases from J, with 14 bases in between. Per germline, CDR1 MNHEY and CDR2 SVGAGI.

The CDR3: CATTGGFGAGNTIYF. The CDR3 coding sequence is TGTGCCACCACGGGAGGGTTTGGAGCTGGAAACACCATATATTTT. V is TRBV28 and J is TRBJ1-3; unclear D gene. Germline CDR1 is MDHEN and CDR2 is SYDVKM. V lost 10 bases and J lost 2, with 18 bases in between. This CDR3 spans 15 amino acids.

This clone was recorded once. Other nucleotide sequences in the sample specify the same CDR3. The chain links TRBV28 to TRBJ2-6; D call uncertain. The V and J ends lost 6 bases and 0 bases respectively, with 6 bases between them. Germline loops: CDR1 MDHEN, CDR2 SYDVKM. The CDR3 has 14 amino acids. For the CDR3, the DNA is TGTGCCAGCAGGGGATACTCTGGGGCCAACGTCCTGACTTTC. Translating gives CASRGYSGANVLTF.

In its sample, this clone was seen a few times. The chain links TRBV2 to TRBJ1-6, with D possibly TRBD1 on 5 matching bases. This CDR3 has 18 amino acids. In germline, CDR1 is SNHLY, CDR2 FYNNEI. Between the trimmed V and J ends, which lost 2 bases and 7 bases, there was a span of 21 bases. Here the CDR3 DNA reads TGTGCCAGCAGTGAATTTGGTTCCCCCTGGGGGGGAAATTCACCCCTCCACTTT. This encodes CASSEFGSPWGGNSPLHF. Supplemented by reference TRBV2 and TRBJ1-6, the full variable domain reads EPEVTQTPSHQVTQMGQEVILRCVPISNHLYFYWYRQILGQKVEFLVSFYNNEISEKSEIFDDQFSVERPDGSNFTLKIRSTKLEDSAMYFCASSEFGSPWGGNSPLHFGNGTRLTVT.

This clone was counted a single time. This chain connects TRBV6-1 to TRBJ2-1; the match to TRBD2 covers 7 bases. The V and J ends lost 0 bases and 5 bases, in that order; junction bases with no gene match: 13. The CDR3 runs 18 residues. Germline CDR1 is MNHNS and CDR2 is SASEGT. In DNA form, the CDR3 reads TGTGCCAGCAGTGAAGCGGGAGGGGTTGGATCAAAAAACAATGAGCAGTTCTTC. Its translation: CASSEAGGVGSKNNEQFF.

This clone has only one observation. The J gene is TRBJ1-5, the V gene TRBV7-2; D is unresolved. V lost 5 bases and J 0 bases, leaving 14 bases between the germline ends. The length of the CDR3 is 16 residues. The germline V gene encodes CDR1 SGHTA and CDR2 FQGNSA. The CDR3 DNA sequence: TGTGCCAGCAGCCCCCGTTCGGGTAATAGCAATCAGCCCCAGCATTTT. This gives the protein CASSPRSGNSNQPQHF.

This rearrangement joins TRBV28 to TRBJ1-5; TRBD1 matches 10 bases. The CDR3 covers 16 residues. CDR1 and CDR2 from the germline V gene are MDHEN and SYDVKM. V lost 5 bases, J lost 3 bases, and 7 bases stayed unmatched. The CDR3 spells CASSPSGQGNNQPQHF. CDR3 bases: TGTGCCAGCAGTCCCTCGGGACAGGGGAACAATCAGCCCCAGCATTTT. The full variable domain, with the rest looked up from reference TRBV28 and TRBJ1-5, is DVKVTQSSRYLVKRTGEKVFLECVQDMDHENMFWYRQDPGLGLRLIYFSYDVKMKEKGDIPEGYSVSREKKERFSLILESASTNQTSMYLCASSPSGQGNNQPQHFGDGTRLSIL.

The CDR3 protein is CATSRDYTDSYEQYF. In DNA, the CDR3 is TGTGCCACCAGCAGAGATTACACGGACTCCTACGAGCAGTACTTC. The rearrangement uses TRBV15 and TRBJ2-7; no definite D call. Between the trimmed V and J ends, which lost 0 bases and 0 bases, there was a span of 9 bases. The germline CDR1 and CDR2 sequences are LNHNV and YYDKDF (reference sequence). This CDR3 spans 15 amino acids.

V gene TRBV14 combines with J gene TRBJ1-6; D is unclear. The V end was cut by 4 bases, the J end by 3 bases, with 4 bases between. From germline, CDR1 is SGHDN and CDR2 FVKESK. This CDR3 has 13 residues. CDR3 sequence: CASSPHYNSPLHF. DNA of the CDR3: TGTGCCAGCAGCCCGCACTATAATTCACCCCTCCACTTT.

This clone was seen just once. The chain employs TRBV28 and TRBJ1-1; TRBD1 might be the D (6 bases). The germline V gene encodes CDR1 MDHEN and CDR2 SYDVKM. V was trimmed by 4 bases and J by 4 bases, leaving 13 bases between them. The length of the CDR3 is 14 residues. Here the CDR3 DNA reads TGTGCCAGCAGTTCCCTAGCCAGGGGCACTGAAGCTTTCTTT. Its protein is CASSSLARGTEAFF.

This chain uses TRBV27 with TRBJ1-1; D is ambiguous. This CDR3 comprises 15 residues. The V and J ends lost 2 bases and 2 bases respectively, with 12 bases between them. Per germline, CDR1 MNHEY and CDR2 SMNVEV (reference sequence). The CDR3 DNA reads TGTGCCAGCAGTTTAGTCAGTGCCAGTAACACTGAAGCTTTCTTT. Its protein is CASSLVSASNTEAFF.

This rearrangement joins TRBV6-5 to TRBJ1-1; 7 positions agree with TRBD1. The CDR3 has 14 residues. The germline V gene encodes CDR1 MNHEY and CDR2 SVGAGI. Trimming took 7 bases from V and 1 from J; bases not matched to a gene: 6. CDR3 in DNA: TGTGCCAGCAAACCGACAGGGACGAACACTGAAGCTTTCTTT. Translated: CASKPTGTNTEAFF.

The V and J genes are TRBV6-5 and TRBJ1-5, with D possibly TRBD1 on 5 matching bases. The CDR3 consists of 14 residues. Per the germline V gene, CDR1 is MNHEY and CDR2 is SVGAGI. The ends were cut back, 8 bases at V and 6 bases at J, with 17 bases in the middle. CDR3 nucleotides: TGTGCCAGCGTGGGGCCGATGAATTTTCAGCCCCAGCATTTT. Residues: CASVGPMNFQPQHF.